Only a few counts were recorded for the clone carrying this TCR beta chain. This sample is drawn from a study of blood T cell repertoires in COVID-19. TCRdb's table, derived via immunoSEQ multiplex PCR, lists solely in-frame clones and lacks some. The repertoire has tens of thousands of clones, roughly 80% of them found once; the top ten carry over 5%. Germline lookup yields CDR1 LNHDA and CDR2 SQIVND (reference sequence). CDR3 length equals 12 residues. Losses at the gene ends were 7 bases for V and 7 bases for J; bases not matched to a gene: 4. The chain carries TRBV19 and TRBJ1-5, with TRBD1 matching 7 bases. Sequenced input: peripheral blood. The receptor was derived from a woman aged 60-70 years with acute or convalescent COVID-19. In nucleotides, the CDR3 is TGTGCCAGTAAACAGGGGAGGCAGCCCCAGCATTTT. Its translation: CASKQGRQPQHF.